Listed here is a single T cell receptor (beta chain). The CDR3 has 15 residues. Germline CDR1 SGDLS, CDR2 YYNGEE. Trimming removed 4 bases at V and 8 bases at J, with 21 bases between. This entry is derived from a study of T cell changes during pregnancy in multiple sclerosis. Sequenced by immunoSEQ multiplex PCR; TCRdb stores in-frame clones only, minus some. The sample lists approximately 120,000 clones; about 95% were seen once. The clonotype originates from a female donor with multiple sclerosis, enrolled in a pregnancy study. The input for sequencing was peripheral blood, taken after pregnancy. This chain connects TRBV9 to TRBJ1-1; D remains ambiguous. In DNA, the CDR3 is TGTGCCAGCAGCAGCGTAGTCGGCGGAGGAACCGAAGCTTTCTTT. Protein product: CASSSVVGGGTEAFF. Drawing the rest from reference TRBV9 and TRBJ1-1, the complete variable domain is DSGVTQTPKHLITATGQRVTLRCSPRSGDLSVYWYQQSLDQGLQFLIQYYNGEERAKGNILERFSAQQFPDLHSELNLSSLELGDSALYFCASSSVVGGGTEAFFGQGTRLTVV.